This TCR beta chain was documented in a study of CD8+ T cells in alopecia areata. Regarding the study as a whole: Among the cells sequenced in scalp samples are also the resident alphabeta T cells of normal skin. Mice gave a clearer picture of TCR sharing than patients did, possibly for HLA-related reasons.

Isolated RNA was reverse transcribed into cDNA used as the sequencing template. Produced via immunoSEQ multiplex PCR; TCRdb's table is partial and in-frame only. The data hold fewer than 100,000 clones, with 40% to 45% observed a single time. Trimming shortened V by 2 bases and J by 6 bases, and 11 bases separated the two germline ends. The CDR3 spans 12 residues. Germline lookup yields CDR1 SQVTM and CDR2 ANQGSEA. Concerning this clone: The target antigen is unknown.

The sequencing input was CD4+ T cells sorted from blood. The gene calls are TRBV29-1 and TRBJ2-7; D may be TRBD1 or TRBD2 (6 bases each). This clonotype originated in a human donor with alopecia areata. The CDR3 region has the DNA TGCAGCGTTGAATCCGGAGGGGGCGAGCAGTACTTC. This gives the protein CSVESGGGEQYF.